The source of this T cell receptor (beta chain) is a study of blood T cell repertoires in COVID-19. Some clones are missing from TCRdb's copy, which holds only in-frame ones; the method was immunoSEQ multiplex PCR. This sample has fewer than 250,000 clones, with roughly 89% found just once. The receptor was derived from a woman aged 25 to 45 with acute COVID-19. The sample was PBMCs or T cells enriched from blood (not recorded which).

CDR3 residues: CASSLDRPEAFF. CDR3 coding DNA: TGTGCCAGCAGCTTGGACAGGCCCGAAGCTTTCTTT. The chain uses TRBV7-9 and TRBJ1-1; 7 bases align to TRBD1. The junction had 3 bases not matched to a gene; V was cut back by 3 bases and J by 8 bases. Germline V gene lookup returns CDR1 SEHNR and CDR2 FQNEAQ (reference sequence). This CDR3 is 12 amino acids long.